This TCR beta chain is drawn from a study of monozygotic twins with cystic fibrosis. Assay used: immunoSEQ multiplex PCR; TCRdb lists only in-frame clones, some missing. The data hold about 14,000 clones, with nearly 99% observed a single time. Germline CDR1 and CDR2: SNHLY and FYNNEI. There are 12 residues in the CDR3. V shed 11 bases, J shed 3 bases, and the junction held 7 bases outside the gene matches. Sequenced material: blood. The sequence was obtained from a girl aged 2-10 years with cystic fibrosis. The chain has TRBV2 and TRBJ2-7; TRBD2 agrees at 7 bases. CDR3 coding DNA: TGTGCCGGGGGGGAAGGGGACTACGAGCAGTACTTC. This encodes CAGGEGDYEQYF.